What follows are 30 T cell receptor beta chains derived from one specimen sequenced in a study of beta chain features in type 1 diabetes. The isolated RNA, all of it, was reverse transcribed, so expressed TCRB transcripts were what got sequenced. This table comes from immunoSEQ multiplex PCR, and its TCRdb copy is limited to in-frame clones, with some not included. Here the sample spans roughly 500,000 clones, more than 9.5% being singletons. Sequencing input: naive CD4+ T cells from blood. These receptors were obtained from a woman aged 18 to 35 in good health.

This clone turned up a few times. This chain links TRBV15 with TRBJ2-2; 7 bases line up with TRBD1. Per the germline V gene, CDR1 is LNHNV and CDR2 is YYDKDF (reference sequence). With V trimmed by 3 bases and J by 2 bases, 15 bases remained unmatched. The CDR3 loop spans 19 amino acids. The CDR3 reads CATSSRTQGTAFNTGELFF. CDR3 bases: TGTGCCACCAGCAGTCGGACCCAAGGGACAGCATTTAACACCGGGGAGCTGTTTTTT. The entire variable domain, with the rest obtained from reference TRBV15 and TRBJ2-2, is as follows: DAMVIQNPRYQVTQFGKPVTLSCSQTLNHNVMYWYQQKSSQAPKLLFHYYDKDFNNEADTPDNFQSRRPNTSFCFLDIRSPGLGDTAMYLCATSSRTQGTAFNTGELFFGEGSRLTVL.

The chain couples TRBV28 to TRBJ2-7; D is possibly TRBD1 (5 bases). This CDR3 region has 12 residues. The V gene lost 10 bases and the J gene lost 0 bases, with 10 bases spanning the gap. Looked up from germline, CDR1 is MDHEN and CDR2 is SYDVKM. The CDR3 coding sequence is TGTGCCACCAAGGGGAACTCCTACGAGCAGTACGTC. Translation: CATKGNSYEQYV.

This clone was counted between two and nine times. This chain connects TRBV9 to TRBJ1-6; D is ambiguous. This CDR3 is 16 amino acids long. Germline loops: CDR1 SGDLS, CDR2 YYNGEE. V lost 2 bases and J lost 11, with 20 bases in between. The DNA for the CDR3 is TGTGCCAGCAGCGTCACCGACGACCCGAAACGGGCACCCCTCCACTTT. Translating it yields CASSVTDDPKRAPLHF.

This clone was seen once. The chain carries TRBV7-8 and TRBJ1-1; no firm D call. Trimming removed 3 bases at V and 0 bases at J, with 8 bases between. Germline CDR1 and CDR2: SGHVS and FQNEAQ. This CDR3 is built from 14 residues. In nucleotides, the CDR3 is TGTGCCAGCAGCTTCAAGGTTATGAACACTGAAGCTTTCTTT. Translating it yields CASSFKVMNTEAFF.

V and J are TRBV6-5 and TRBJ2-7, with D unclear. The CDR3 is 11 amino acids. Germline V gene lookup returns CDR1 MNHEY and CDR2 SVGAGI. The V end lost 7 bases, the J end lost 4 bases, and 8 bases lay between the germline ends. CDR3 amino acids: CASTDGYEQYV. The DNA of the CDR3 is TGTGCCAGCACAGACGGGTACGAGCAGTACGTC.

This clone showed up just a few times. J is TRBJ1-1 and V is TRBV27; D ambiguous. Per germline, CDR1 MNHEY and CDR2 SMNVEV (reference sequence). The length of the CDR3 is 13 residues. Trimming shortened V by 0 bases and J by 5 bases, and 7 bases separated the two germline ends. The CDR3 here is CASSLSGGTEAFF. The CDR3 DNA is TGTGCCAGCAGTTTATCTGGTGGGACTGAAGCTTTCTTT.

This chain uses TRBV6-5 with TRBJ2-1, with D perhaps matching TRBD2 (5 bases). Germline-derived CDR1 and CDR2 are MNHEY and SVGAGI. V was pared by 2 bases and J by 15 bases, with 5 bases between. This CDR3 is 9 amino acids long. CDR3 sequence reads: CASSYGGFF. Written as DNA, the CDR3 is TGTGCCAGCAGTTACGGAGGGTTCTTC.

The rearrangement uses TRBV14 and TRBJ1-1; no definite D call. Trimming cost V 0 bases and J 3 bases, with 5 bases left between them. The CDR3 runs to 13 residues. Germline V gene sequence: CDR1 SGHDN, CDR2 FVKESK. The CDR3 DNA reads as TGTGCCAGCAGCCAAGATATTTACACTGAAGCTTTCTTT. It yields the protein CASSQDIYTEAFF.

The chain couples TRBV7-8 to TRBJ2-5; D call uncertain. Per the germline V gene, CDR1 is SGHVS and CDR2 is FQNEAQ. The CDR3 totals 13 residues. Trimming took 1 base from V and 4 from J, leaving 7 bases between them. The CDR3 spells CASSLVMGETQYF. The DNA for the CDR3 is TGTGCCAGCAGCTTAGTGATGGGAGAGACCCAGTACTTC.

This clone has just a few counts. CDR3: CASSPSLDPSQETQYF. The CDR3 coding sequence is TGTGCCAGCAGCCCGTCACTGGACCCCTCCCAAGAGACCCAGTACTTC. This chain connects TRBV7-9 to TRBJ2-5; D is undetermined. Trimming removed 5 bases at V and 1 base at J, with 17 bases between. CDR1 is SEHNR, CDR2 FQNEAQ, per germline (reference sequence). The length of the CDR3 is 16 residues.

The rearrangement joins TRBV7-9 to TRBJ2-5; D call uncertain. V was trimmed by 2 bases and J by 4 bases, leaving 8 bases between them. CDR1 and CDR2 (germline): SEHNR, FQNEAQ (reference sequence). The CDR3 totals 13 residues. The CDR3 coding sequence is TGTGCCAGCAGCTTATTTAGAGGAGAGACCCAGTACTTC. Translating it yields CASSLFRGETQYF.

This clone was detected only a few times. V gene TRBV7-7 combines with J gene TRBJ2-5, with D perhaps matching TRBD1 or TRBD2 (6 bases each). Trimming shortened V by 3 bases and J by 4 bases, and 12 bases separated the two germline ends. CDR1 and CDR2 (germline): SSHAT, FNYEAQ (reference sequence). CDR3 size: 14 residues. CDR3 sequence (DNA): TGTGCCAGCAGCTTCTTGGGGGGCCGAGAGACCCAGTACTTC. It codes for CASSFLGGRETQYF.

This clone showed up just a few times. The genes are TRBV2 and TRBJ2-1, with 10 bases matching TRBD2. Germline values: CDR1 SNHLY, CDR2 FYNNEI. Trimming removed 0 bases from V and 6 bases from J; junction bases left unmatched: 8. This CDR3 has 17 amino acids. CDR3 sequence reads: CASSEALRSGGRNEQFF. CDR3 nucleotides: TGTGCCAGCAGTGAAGCGCTTCGTAGCGGGGGGCGCAATGAGCAGTTCTTC.

For the CDR3, the DNA is TGTGCCAGCAGCGTACCTGGGACGGCCACAGATACGCAGTATTTT. It encodes CASSVPGTATDTQYF. The rearrangement joins TRBV9 to TRBJ2-3; either TRBD1 or TRBD2 may fit D (5 bases each). Trimming removed 1 base from V and 2 bases from J, with 11 bases in between. Germline CDR1 and CDR2: SGDLS and YYNGEE. The CDR3 has 15 amino acids.

This clone has just a few counts. The chain joins TRBV9 to TRBJ2-7; D might be TRBD2 (6 bases). CDR1 SGDLS and CDR2 YYNGEE come from the germline V gene. The V and J ends lost 3 bases and 4 bases respectively, with 14 bases between them. CDR3 size: 14 residues. The CDR3 loop reads CASSATPEGYEQYF. CDR3 DNA sequence: TGTGCCAGCAGCGCAACCCCGGAGGGATACGAGCAGTACTTC.

The gene calls are TRBV4-3 and TRBJ2-1; D gene uncertain. The V end was cut by 1 base, the J end by 0 bases, with 7 bases between. Germline V gene data show CDR1 as LGHNA and CDR2 as YSLEER. The CDR3 runs 15 residues. CDR3 region: CASSQGLGSYNEQFF. CDR3 DNA: TGCGCCAGCAGCCAAGGACTCGGCTCCTACAATGAGCAGTTCTTC.

This clone was seen repeatedly, ten times or more. This chain connects TRBV28 to TRBJ2-3; D unresolved. From germline, CDR1 is MDHEN and CDR2 SYDVKM. CDR3 length: 11 residues. Trimming pared 7 bases from V and 6 bases from J, leaving 8 bases between. In nucleotides, the CDR3 is TGTGCCAGCACCCGGCGGGATACGCAGTATTTT. Translation: CASTRRDTQYF.

The rearrangement links TRBV18 to TRBJ1-1, with D unclear. The length of the CDR3 is 16 residues. The V end lost 3 bases, the J end lost 1 base, and 15 bases lay between the germline ends. The V gene's germline CDR1 is KGHSH and CDR2 LQKENI. This CDR3 reads CASSPGRPESNTEAFF. Written as DNA, the CDR3 is TGTGCCAGCTCACCCGGACGCCCGGAATCGAACACTGAAGCTTTCTTT.

This clone was seen only a few times. The V and J genes are TRBV29-1 and TRBJ2-2, with 9 bases aligning to TRBD1. CDR3 length equals 16 residues. Trimming took 5 bases from V and 1 from J; bases not matched to a gene: 8. Looked up from germline, CDR1 is SQVTM and CDR2 is ANQGSEA. CDR3 sequence: CSVIGGQGRNTGELFF. CDR3 DNA sequence: TGCAGCGTTATCGGTGGACAGGGGAGGAACACCGGGGAGCTGTTTTTT.

The chain employs TRBV10-2 and TRBJ2-7; 11 bases agree with TRBD1. Germline V gene sequence: CDR1 WSHSY, CDR2 SAAADI. With 6 bases clipped from V and 3 bases from J, the junction kept 4 bases outside the gene matches. The CDR3 has 14 residues. CDR3 in amino acids: CASRPGQGVYEQYV. Written as DNA, the CDR3 is TGCGCCAGCAGACCGGGACAGGGGGTCTACGAGCAGTACGTC.

The chain recombines TRBV6-6 with TRBJ2-1; a possible D gene is TRBD2 (6 bases). The CDR3 loop spans 16 amino acids. V was pared by 4 bases and J by 0 bases, with 13 bases between. Germline CDR1 and CDR2: MNHNY and SVGAGI (reference sequence). CDR3 coding DNA: TGTGCCAGCAGTTCCCGGGTCGGGAGCTCCTACAATGAGCAGTTCTTC. Protein: CASSSRVGSSYNEQFF.

This clone has only a few counts. This sequence joins TRBV6-1 and TRBJ2-7; no reliable D call. Germline CDR1 reads MNHNS; CDR2 reads SASEGT. V was trimmed by 4 bases and J by 0 bases, leaving 13 bases between them. The length of the CDR3 is 15 residues. In DNA form, the CDR3 reads TGTGCCAGCAGTGCGGATGCCAGACTCTCCTACGAGCAGTACTTC. This sequence encodes CASSADARLSYEQYF.

The rearrangement uses TRBV4-2 and TRBJ2-5, with D hard to call. V shed 0 bases and J shed 7 bases, with 15 bases lying between them. This CDR3 comprises 15 residues. Germline CDR1 and CDR2: LGHNA and YNFKEQ. The CDR3 region has the DNA TGTGCCAGCAGCCAAGATCGGAGCTCCGTTGGGACCCAGTACTTC. Protein: CASSQDRSSVGTQYF.

This clone was seen a handful of times. The chain couples TRBV1 to TRBJ1-4; the table's D call of TRBD1 was not tested on the DNA. TRBV1 is designated a pseudogene. CDR3 size: 14 residues. CDR3 sequence: CTSGPGQGNEKLFF. In DNA form, the CDR3 reads TGCACCAGCGGACCCGGACAGGGGAATGAAAAACTGTTTTTT.

This clone was seen a handful of times. The chain couples TRBV4-1 to TRBJ1-5; D not resolved. Between the trimmed V and J ends, which lost 4 bases and 2 bases, there was a span of 15 bases. From germline, CDR1 is MGHRA and CDR2 YSYEKL. The CDR3 has 16 residues. CDR3 sequence: CASSPGLEIGNQPQHF. In nucleotides, the CDR3 is TGCGCCAGCAGCCCCGGCTTGGAAATTGGCAATCAGCCCCAGCATTTT.

V usage is TRBV4-2 and J usage is TRBJ2-5; D possibly corresponds to TRBD2 (5 bases). Trimming stripped 1 base from V and 1 base from J, with 7 bases between. CDR1 is LGHNA and CDR2 is YNFKEQ in the germline V gene. The CDR3 runs 14 residues. The CDR3 region is CASSQAGVQETQYF. The CDR3, as DNA: TGTGCCAGCAGCCAAGCCGGGGTCCAAGAGACCCAGTACTTC.

CDR3 DNA: TGTGCCAGCAGTAAAAACAGGGGGGCGGAGGAGACCCAGTACTTC. This gives the protein CASSKNRGAEETQYF. The chain couples TRBV6-6 to TRBJ2-5, with TRBD1 matching 8 bases. Germline V lookup: CDR1 MNHNY, CDR2 SVGAGI (reference sequence). V gave up 5 bases and J gave up 5 bases; unmatched junction bases: 10. The CDR3 runs to 15 residues.

This clone was seen a handful of times. The V and J genes are TRBV14 and TRBJ1-1; no firm D call. Trimming took off 0 bases at V and 1 base at J, with 9 bases between the two ends. Germline V CDR1 and CDR2: SGHDN, FVKESK. The CDR3 covers 15 residues. This CDR3 reads CASSQDFGRNTEAFF. The CDR3 DNA sequence: TGTGCCAGCAGCCAAGATTTCGGCAGGAACACTGAAGCTTTCTTT.

This clone was counted only a few times. The chain has TRBV28 and TRBJ2-7, with 9 bases fitting TRBD1. J gave up 1 base and V 5 bases, and 9 bases lay outside the gene matches. Germline assignment: CDR1 MDHEN and CDR2 SYDVKM. This CDR3 comprises 16 residues. The CDR3 loop is CASSLTGTGRSYEQYV. The CDR3 DNA is TGTGCCAGCAGTCTGACAGGGACAGGGCGTTCCTACGAGCAGTACGTC.

This clone was observed a handful of times. The J gene is TRBJ1-3, the V gene TRBV9; no clear D gene. The CDR3 sequence is 16 residues long. Germline values: CDR1 SGDLS, CDR2 YYNGEE. V dropped 0 bases and J dropped 2 bases, with 12 bases sitting between them. The CDR3 DNA is TGTGCCAGCAGCGTAGACGGGAGGTTGGCTGGAAACACCATATATTTT. Translated: CASSVDGRLAGNTIYF.